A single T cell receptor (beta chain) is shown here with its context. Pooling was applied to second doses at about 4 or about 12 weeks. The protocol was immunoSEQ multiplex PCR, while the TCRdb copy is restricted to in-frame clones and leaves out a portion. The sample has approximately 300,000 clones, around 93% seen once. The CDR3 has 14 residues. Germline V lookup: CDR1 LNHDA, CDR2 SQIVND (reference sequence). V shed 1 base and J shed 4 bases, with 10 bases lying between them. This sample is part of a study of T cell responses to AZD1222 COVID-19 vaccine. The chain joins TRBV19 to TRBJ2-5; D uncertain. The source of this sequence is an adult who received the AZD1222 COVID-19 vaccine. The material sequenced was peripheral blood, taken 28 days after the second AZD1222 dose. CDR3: CASSIAVGLETQYF. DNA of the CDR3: TGTGCCAGTAGTATAGCCGTCGGGTTAGAGACCCAGTACTTC.